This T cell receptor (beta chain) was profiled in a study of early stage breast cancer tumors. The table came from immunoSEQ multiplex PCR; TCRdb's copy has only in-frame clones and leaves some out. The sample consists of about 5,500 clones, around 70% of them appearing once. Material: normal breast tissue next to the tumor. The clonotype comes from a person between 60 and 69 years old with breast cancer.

The CDR3 DNA reads TGTGCCAGCAGCTCCGCCCTAGCGGCTGAGCAGTTCTTC. Its translation: CASSSALAAEQFF. J is TRBJ2-1 and V is TRBV7-3, with 7 bases lining up with TRBD2. Trimming at V came to 4 bases and at J to 9 bases, leaving 6 bases not matched to a gene. The CDR3 extends over 13 amino acids. Germline V lookup: CDR1 SGHTA, CDR2 FQGTGA.